A selection of T cell receptor beta chains follows, all from one sample in a study of vaccination effects on CD4 cells after COVID-19. The protocol was immunoSEQ multiplex PCR, while the TCRdb copy is restricted to in-frame clones and leaves out a portion. The data hold tens of thousands of clones, with approximately 80% observed a single time. For these receptors, no antigen is known. The specimen comprised CD4+ T cells from PBMCs cultured with SARS-CoV-2 spike peptides, sampled before COVID-19 vaccination. The receptors come from a human donor who received a COVID-19 vaccine. Both conserved end residues are trimmed from each CDR3. The order of the fields is V gene, J gene, CDR3 protein.

TRBV5-1	TRBJ2-5	ASSAASGGNQETQY
TRBV11-2	TRBJ2-5	ASSLVSNPGETQY
TRBV6-5	TRBJ2-5	ASSQAETSLTQY
TRBV28	TRBJ1-2	ASTGSTWGAGGYT
TRBV5-1	TRBJ2-3	ASSEGQGTDTQY
TRBV24-1	TRBJ2-5	ATSDSGPYQETQY
TRBV5-1	TRBJ1-3	ASSVLGPSGGSGNTIY
TRBV5-1	TRBJ1-4	ASSLVGRGTNEKLF
TRBV6-5	TRBJ2-3	ASCGTGGADTQY
TRBV20-1	TRBJ2-1	SARSVEQF
TRBV7-9	TRBJ1-4	ASSPPGLGSTNEKLF
TRBV5-1	TRBJ1-6	ASRGSYNSPLH
TRBV19	TRBJ1-2	ASSNGRELYGYT